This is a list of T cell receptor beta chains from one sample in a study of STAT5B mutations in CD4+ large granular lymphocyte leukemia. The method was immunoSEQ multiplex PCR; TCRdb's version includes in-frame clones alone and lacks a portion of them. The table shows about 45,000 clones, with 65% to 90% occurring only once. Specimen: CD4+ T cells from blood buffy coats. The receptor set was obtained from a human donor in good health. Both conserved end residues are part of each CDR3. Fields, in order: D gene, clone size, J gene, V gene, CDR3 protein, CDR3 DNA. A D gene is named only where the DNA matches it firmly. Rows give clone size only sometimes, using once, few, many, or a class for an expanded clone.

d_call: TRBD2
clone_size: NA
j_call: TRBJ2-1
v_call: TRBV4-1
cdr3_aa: CASSQGLAGDNEQFF
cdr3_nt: TGCGCCAGCAGCCAAGGGCTAGCGGGAGACAATGAGCAGTTCTTC

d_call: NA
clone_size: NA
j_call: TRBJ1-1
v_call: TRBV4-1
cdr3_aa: CASSLGMGPEAFF
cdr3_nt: TGCGCCAGCAGCCTCGGTATGGGGCCTGAAGCTTTCTTT

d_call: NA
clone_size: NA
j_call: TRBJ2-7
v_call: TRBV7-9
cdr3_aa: CASSFLYEQYF
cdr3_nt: TGTGCCAGCAGCTTTCTCTACGAGCAGTACTTC

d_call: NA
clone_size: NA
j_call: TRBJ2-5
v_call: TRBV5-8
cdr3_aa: CADLADSSFQETQYF
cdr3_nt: TGTGCCGATTTAGCGGACAGCTCATTCCAAGAGACCCAGTACTTC

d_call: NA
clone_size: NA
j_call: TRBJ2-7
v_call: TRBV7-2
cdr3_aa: CASSLNRGEQYF
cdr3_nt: TGTGCCAGCAGCTTAAATCGGGGCGAGCAGTACTTC

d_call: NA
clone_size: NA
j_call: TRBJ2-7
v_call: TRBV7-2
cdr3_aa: CASSLAVTENYEQYF
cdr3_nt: TGTGCCAGCAGCTTAGCGGTGACAGAGAACTACGAGCAGTACTTC

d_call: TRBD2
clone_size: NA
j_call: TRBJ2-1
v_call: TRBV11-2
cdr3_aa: CASSPQREVYNEQFF
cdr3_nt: TGTGCCAGCAGCCCCCAGCGGGAGGTCTACAATGAGCAGTTCTTC

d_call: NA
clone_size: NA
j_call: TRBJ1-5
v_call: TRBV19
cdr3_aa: CASTHLGRDQPQHF
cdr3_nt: TGTGCCAGTACCCATTTGGGAAGGGATCAGCCCCAGCATTTT

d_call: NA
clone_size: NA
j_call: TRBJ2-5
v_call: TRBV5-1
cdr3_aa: CASSPGENGQTQYF
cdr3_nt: TGCGCCAGCAGCCCGGGGGAGAACGGACAGACCCAGTACTTC

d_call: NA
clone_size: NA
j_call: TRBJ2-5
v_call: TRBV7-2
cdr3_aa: CASSLQGETQYF
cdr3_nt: TGTGCCAGCAGCTTACAGGGAGAGACCCAGTACTTC

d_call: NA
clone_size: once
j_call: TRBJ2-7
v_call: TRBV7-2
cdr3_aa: CASSLEAIAYEQYF
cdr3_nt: TGTGCCAGCAGCTTAGAAGCGATAGCCTACGAGCAGTACTTC

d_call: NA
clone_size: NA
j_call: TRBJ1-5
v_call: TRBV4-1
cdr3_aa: CASSREQGHSNQPQHF
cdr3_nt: TGCGCCAGCAGCCGGGAGCAGGGGCATAGCAATCAGCCCCAGCATTTT

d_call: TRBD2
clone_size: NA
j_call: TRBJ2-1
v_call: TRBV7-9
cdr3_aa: CASAAGTSGYNEQFF
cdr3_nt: TGTGCCAGCGCCGCCGGGACTAGCGGCTACAATGAGCAGTTCTTC

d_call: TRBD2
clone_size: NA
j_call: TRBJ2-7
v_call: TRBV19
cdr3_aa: CASSTTSGRGDEQYF
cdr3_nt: TGTGCCAGTAGTACCACTAGCGGGAGAGGCGACGAGCAGTACTTC

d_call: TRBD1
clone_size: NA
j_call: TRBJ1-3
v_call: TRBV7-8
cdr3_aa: CASSLDRQGAGYF
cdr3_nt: TGTGCCAGCAGCTTAGATCGACAGGGGGCCGGTTATTTT

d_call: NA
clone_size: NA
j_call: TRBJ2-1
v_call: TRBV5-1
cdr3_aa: CASSPRPASYNEQFF
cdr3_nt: TGCGCCAGCAGCCCTCGACCAGCCTCCTACAATGAGCAGTTCTTC

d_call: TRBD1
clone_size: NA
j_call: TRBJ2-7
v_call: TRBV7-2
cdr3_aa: CASSQRQGPYEQYF
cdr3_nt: TGTGCCAGCAGCCAGAGACAGGGTCCCTACGAGCAGTACTTC

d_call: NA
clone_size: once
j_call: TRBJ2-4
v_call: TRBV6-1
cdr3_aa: CASSATETAKNIQYF
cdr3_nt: TGTGCCAGCAGTGCGACAGAGACAGCCAAAAACATTCAGTACTTC

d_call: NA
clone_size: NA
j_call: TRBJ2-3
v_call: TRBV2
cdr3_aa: CASKEGGHHTDTQYF
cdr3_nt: TGTGCCAGCAAAGAGGGGGGACACCACACAGATACGCAGTATTTT

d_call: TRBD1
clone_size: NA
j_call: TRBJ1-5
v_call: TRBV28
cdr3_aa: CASSLSRGLSNQPQHF
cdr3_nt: TGTGCCAGCAGTTTATCTAGGGGGCTAAGCAATCAGCCCCAGCATTTT

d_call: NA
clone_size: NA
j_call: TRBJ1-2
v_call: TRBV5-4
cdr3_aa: CASSLVRNYGYTF
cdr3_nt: TGTGCCAGCAGCTTGGTACGAAACTATGGCTACACCTTC

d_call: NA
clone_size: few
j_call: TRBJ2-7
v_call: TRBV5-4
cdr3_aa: CASSGGTIYEQYF
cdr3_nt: TGTGCCAGCAGCGGAGGGACAATCTACGAGCAGTACTTC